Following are 25 T cell receptor beta chains from one sample sequenced in a study of blood T cell repertoires in COVID-19. Produced via immunoSEQ multiplex PCR; TCRdb's table is partial and in-frame only. This table holds 150,000 to 200,000 clones, about 88% found once. Material: peripheral blood. The receptors stem from a woman at least 80 years old in a cohort sampled during active or convalescent COVID-19.

This chain connects TRBV7-2 to TRBJ2-6, with D possibly being TRBD1 (6 bases). Between the trimmed V and J ends, which lost 7 bases and 2 bases, there was a span of 15 bases. The CDR3 is 16 residues long. Germline V lookup: CDR1 SGHTA, CDR2 FQGNSA. DNA for the CDR3: TGTGCCAGCACCGCTGTGGCAGGGGCTGGGGCCAACGTCCTGACTTTC. Residues: CASTAVAGAGANVLTF.

In this sample, this clone turned up a few times. The chain uses TRBV5-4 and TRBJ1-2, with 8 positions matching TRBD1. Germline CDR1 SGHNT, CDR2 YYREEE (reference sequence). The CDR3 runs to 13 residues. Trimming took 0 bases from V and 7 from J; bases not matched to a gene: 2. The CDR3 nucleotides are TGTGCCAGCAGCTTGGCAGGGGGCGGTGGCTACACCTTC. As protein: CASSLAGGGGYTF.

The table lists this clone with a count of one. The chain joins TRBV9 to TRBJ2-5; D possibly corresponds to TRBD2 (7 bases). This CDR3 spans 15 amino acids. Trimming removed 0 bases at V and 2 bases at J, with 11 bases between. Germline-derived CDR1 and CDR2 are SGDLS and YYNGEE. CDR3 sequence: CASSVAAGAQETQYF. In DNA, the CDR3 is TGTGCCAGCAGCGTAGCTGCGGGGGCACAAGAGACCCAGTACTTC.

This CDR3 is CASSLEGHSEQPQHF. The CDR3 DNA reads as TGTGCCAGCAGCTTGGAAGGACACTCAGAGCAGCCCCAGCATTTT. The rearrangement uses TRBV5-4 and TRBJ1-5, with D possibly being TRBD1 (5 bases). Trimming took 0 bases from V and 7 from J, leaving 14 bases between them. The germline V gene has CDR1 SGHNT and CDR2 YYREEE (reference sequence). The CDR3 spans 15 residues. Complete variable domain (other parts from reference TRBV5-4 and TRBJ1-5): ETGVTQSPTHLIKTRGQQVTLRCSSQSGHNTVSWYQQALGQGPQFIFQYYREEENGRGNFPPRFSGLQFPNYSSELNVNALELDDSALYLCASSLEGHSEQPQHFGDGTRLSIL.

The chain couples TRBV2 to TRBJ2-2; perhaps TRBD1 as D (5 bases). V lost 5 bases and J 8 bases, leaving 18 bases between the germline ends. The CDR3 length is 15 residues. Germline V gives CDR1 SNHLY, CDR2 FYNNEI. Here the CDR3 DNA reads TGTGCCAGCAGTCCAAAGTTCCAGGGCACGGGGGAGCTGTTTTTT. Encoded protein: CASSPKFQGTGELFF.

The chain couples TRBV11-2 to TRBJ1-1; 7 bases align to TRBD1. Germline assignment: CDR1 SGHAT and CDR2 FQNNGV. The CDR3 is made up of 14 amino acids. The J segment lost 1 base and the V segment lost 5 bases, leaving 4 bases of the junction unmatched. The CDR3 nucleotides read TGTGCCAGCAGCCTCAGGGGGGAGAACACTGAAGCTTTCTTT. Translation: CASSLRGENTEAFF.

The gene calls are TRBV28 and TRBJ1-1, with D perhaps TRBD1 (5 bases). Germline CDR1 reads MDHEN; CDR2 reads SYDVKM. This CDR3 contains 15 residues. V was trimmed by 7 bases and J by 4 bases, leaving 19 bases between them. The CDR3 here is CASKTGGVPATEAFF. In DNA form, the CDR3 reads TGTGCCAGCAAAACGGGGGGGGTCCCGGCCACTGAAGCTTTCTTT. The whole variable domain, filled in from reference TRBV28 and TRBJ1-1, reads DVKVTQSSRYLVKRTGEKVFLECVQDMDHENMFWYRQDPGLGLRLIYFSYDVKMKEKGDIPEGYSVSREKKERFSLILESASTNQTSMYLCASKTGGVPATEAFFGQGTRLTVV.

This rearrangement joins TRBV9 to TRBJ2-4; 12 bases line up with TRBD2. The junction had 9 bases not matched to a gene; V was cut back by 4 bases and J by 10 bases. There are 15 residues in the CDR3. The V gene's germline CDR1 is SGDLS and CDR2 YYNGEE. The CDR3 DNA sequence: TGTGCCAGCAGCCCTCCCGGACTAGCGGGACGAATTCAGTACTTC. Translated: CASSPPGLAGRIQYF.

This chain links TRBV4-1 with TRBJ1-2, with TRBD1 matching 9 bases. CDR3 size: 17 residues. Unmatched junction bases numbered 13, after V lost 3 bases and J lost 5 bases. CDR1 is MGHRA and CDR2 is YSYEKL in the germline V gene. The CDR3 sequence is CASSQDPGQGLLYGYTF. In DNA, the CDR3 is TGCGCCAGCAGCCAGGATCCGGGACAGGGCCTTCTATATGGCTACACCTTC.

The rearrangement links TRBV6-5 to TRBJ1-1; no clear D. The CDR3 contains 14 residues. CDR1 is MNHEY and CDR2 is SVGAGI in the germline V gene. V was shortened by 0 bases and J by 0 bases, with 5 bases between the two germline ends. CDR3 bases: TGTGCCAGCAGTTACTCGAGGTTGAACACTGAAGCTTTCTTT. As protein: CASSYSRLNTEAFF.

The chain has TRBV5-1 and TRBJ1-5; 7 bases match TRBD1. This CDR3 has 16 residues. CDR1 SGHRS and CDR2 YFSETQ come from the germline V gene. V was pared by 4 bases and J by 0 bases, with 7 bases of the junction left unmatched. CDR3 bases: TGCGCCAGCAGCCCCGGGACAGAAAATAGCAATCAGCCCCAGCATTTT. Its translation: CASSPGTENSNQPQHF.

The chain links TRBV7-2 to TRBJ1-1, with D perhaps TRBD1 (5 bases). The CDR3 has 14 amino acids. Germline loops: CDR1 SGHTA, CDR2 FQGNSA. V lost 8 bases, J lost 3 bases, and 16 bases lay in between. CDR3 residues: CASGAGLRDTEAFF. The CDR3 DNA sequence: TGTGCCAGCGGGGCGGGGTTACGGGACACTGAAGCTTTCTTT. Based on the CDR3 plus reference TRBV7-2 and TRBJ1-1, the full variable domain is GAGVSQSPSNKVTEKGKDVELRCDPISGHTALYWYRQSLGQGLEFLIYFQGNSAPDKSGLPSDRFSAERTGGSVSTLTIQRTQQEDSAVYLCASGAGLRDTEAFFGQGTRLTVV.

The chain combines TRBV24-1 with TRBJ2-1; 7 bases agree with TRBD1. The CDR3 covers 15 residues. The ends lost 3 bases at V and 8 bases at J; junction bases unmatched: 9. Per the germline V gene, CDR1 is KGHDR and CDR2 is SFDVKD. CDR3 sequence reads: CATSDQRTGVDEQFF. Here the CDR3 DNA reads TGTGCCACCAGTGATCAGCGTACAGGGGTTGATGAGCAGTTCTTC.

The gene calls are TRBV9 and TRBJ1-3, with 9 nucleotides matching TRBD1. CDR3 size: 16 residues. With V trimmed by 0 bases and J by 4 bases, 5 bases remained unmatched. Germline loops: CDR1 SGDLS, CDR2 YYNGEE. CDR3 DNA sequence: TGTGCCAGCAGCGTAGGATCCGGGACAGGGGGAAACACCATATATTTT. Translated, it gives CASSVGSGTGGNTIYF.

V gene TRBV7-9 combines with J gene TRBJ1-5; D may be TRBD1 (5 bases). V lost 5 bases and J lost 5, with 16 bases in between. This CDR3 has 15 amino acids. Germline CDR1 reads SEHNR; CDR2 reads FQNEAQ (reference sequence). The CDR3 sequence: CASSQGLRRYQPQHF. Here the CDR3 DNA reads TGTGCCAGCAGCCAGGGACTTCGGAGGTATCAGCCCCAGCATTTT.

The V gene is TRBV6-4, the J gene TRBJ2-2, with D perhaps TRBD1 (6 bases). Germline V lookup: CDR1 MRHNA, CDR2 SNTAGT. The ends were cut back, 0 bases at V and 4 bases at J, with 12 bases in the middle. The CDR3 length is 16 residues. CDR3 DNA sequence: TGTGCCAGCAGTGACTCCGTACAGGGTCCCACCGGGGAGCTGTTTTTT. This codes for CASSDSVQGPTGELFF.

This chain connects TRBV10-2 to TRBJ1-5; D might be TRBD1 (5 bases). V was cut by 8 bases and J by 3 bases, with 17 bases left in between. Germline-derived CDR1 and CDR2 are WSHSY and SAAADI. The CDR3 runs to 15 residues. The CDR3 DNA reads TGCGCCAGCGGGGATGGGGGGATGATCAATCAGCCCCAGCATTTT. Its translation: CASGDGGMINQPQHF.

The chain links TRBV5-1 to TRBJ1-1, with D hard to call. The CDR3 length is 15 residues. V was cut by 0 bases and J by 1 base, with 10 bases left in between. Germline V gene data show CDR1 as SGHRS and CDR2 as YFSETQ. The DNA for the CDR3 is TGCGCCAGCAGCTTGGCCAACATTGGGAACACTGAAGCTTTCTTT. Translated, it gives CASSLANIGNTEAFF.

The chain has TRBV28 and TRBJ2-7, with D perhaps TRBD2 (5 bases). Germline V gene lookup returns CDR1 MDHEN and CDR2 SYDVKM. The V gene lost 5 bases and the J gene lost 0 bases, with 17 bases spanning the gap. The length of the CDR3 is 16 residues. The CDR3 DNA reads TGTGCCAGCAGTCTGATCGGGGTTCTGGGCTCCTACGAGCAGTACTTC. Its translation: CASSLIGVLGSYEQYF.

The chain has TRBV6-2 or TRBV6-3 and TRBJ2-2; 8 nucleotides line up with TRBD2. The ends lost 0 bases at V and 4 bases at J; junction bases unmatched: 4. This CDR3 spans 16 amino acids. Germline loops: CDR1 MNHEY, CDR2 SVGEGT. The CDR3 spells CASSYSRGGPTGELFF. The CDR3 coding sequence is TGTGCCAGCAGTTACTCCCGGGGGGGGCCCACCGGGGAGCTGTTTTTT.

CDR3 protein: CASSDGGIGYGYTF. Here the CDR3 DNA reads TGCGCCAGCAGTGACGGGGGGATCGGGTATGGCTACACCTTC. The chain employs TRBV10-2 and TRBJ1-2, with a weak D call TRBD1 (5 bases). The ends were cut back, 3 bases at V and 5 bases at J, with 13 bases in the middle. The germline V gene encodes CDR1 WSHSY and CDR2 SAAADI. CDR3 length equals 14 residues.

V and J are TRBV5-6 and TRBJ2-5; 7 bases fit TRBD2. This CDR3 has 16 amino acids. J gave up 5 bases and V 0 bases, and 10 bases lay outside the gene matches. The germline V gene has CDR1 SGHDT and CDR2 YYEEEE. The CDR3 reads CASSLGREWGRETQYF. The CDR3 nucleotides read TGTGCCAGCAGCTTGGGGCGGGAGTGGGGTAGGGAGACCCAGTACTTC.

The chain joins TRBV13 to TRBJ1-4; the D gene is possibly TRBD1 (5 bases). The CDR3 extends over 15 amino acids. V gave up 5 bases and J gave up 7 bases, with 17 bases separating them. CDR1 is PRHDT, CDR2 FYEKMQ, per germline (reference sequence). Written as DNA, the CDR3 is TGTGCCAGCAGCCGGGACTCAGGAGGAGGTGAAAAACTGTTTTTT. It specifies CASSRDSGGGEKLFF. The full variable domain, completed using reference TRBV13 and TRBJ1-4, is AAGVIQSPRHLIKEKRETATLKCYPIPRHDTVYWYQQGPGQDPQFLISFYEKMQSDKGSIPDRFSAQQFSDYHSELNMSSLELGDSALYFCASSRDSGGGEKLFFGSGTQLSVL.

V usage is TRBV6-5 and J usage is TRBJ2-1; D not certain. This CDR3 has 13 residues. V dropped 5 bases and J dropped 4 bases, with 9 bases sitting between them. Germline V gene lookup returns CDR1 MNHEY and CDR2 SVGAGI. CDR3 loop: CASSTSQYNEQFF. DNA for the CDR3: TGTGCCAGCAGTACGTCCCAGTACAATGAGCAGTTCTTC.

This clone was recorded a few times. V gene TRBV11-2 combines with J gene TRBJ1-2; no reliable D call. This CDR3 comprises 14 residues. CDR1 and CDR2 from the germline V gene are SGHAT and FQNNGV. The V end was cut by 0 bases, the J end by 4 bases, with 9 bases between. CDR3 sequence reads: CASSLDPGSYGYTF. For the CDR3, the DNA is TGTGCCAGCAGCTTAGATCCGGGGAGCTATGGCTACACCTTC.